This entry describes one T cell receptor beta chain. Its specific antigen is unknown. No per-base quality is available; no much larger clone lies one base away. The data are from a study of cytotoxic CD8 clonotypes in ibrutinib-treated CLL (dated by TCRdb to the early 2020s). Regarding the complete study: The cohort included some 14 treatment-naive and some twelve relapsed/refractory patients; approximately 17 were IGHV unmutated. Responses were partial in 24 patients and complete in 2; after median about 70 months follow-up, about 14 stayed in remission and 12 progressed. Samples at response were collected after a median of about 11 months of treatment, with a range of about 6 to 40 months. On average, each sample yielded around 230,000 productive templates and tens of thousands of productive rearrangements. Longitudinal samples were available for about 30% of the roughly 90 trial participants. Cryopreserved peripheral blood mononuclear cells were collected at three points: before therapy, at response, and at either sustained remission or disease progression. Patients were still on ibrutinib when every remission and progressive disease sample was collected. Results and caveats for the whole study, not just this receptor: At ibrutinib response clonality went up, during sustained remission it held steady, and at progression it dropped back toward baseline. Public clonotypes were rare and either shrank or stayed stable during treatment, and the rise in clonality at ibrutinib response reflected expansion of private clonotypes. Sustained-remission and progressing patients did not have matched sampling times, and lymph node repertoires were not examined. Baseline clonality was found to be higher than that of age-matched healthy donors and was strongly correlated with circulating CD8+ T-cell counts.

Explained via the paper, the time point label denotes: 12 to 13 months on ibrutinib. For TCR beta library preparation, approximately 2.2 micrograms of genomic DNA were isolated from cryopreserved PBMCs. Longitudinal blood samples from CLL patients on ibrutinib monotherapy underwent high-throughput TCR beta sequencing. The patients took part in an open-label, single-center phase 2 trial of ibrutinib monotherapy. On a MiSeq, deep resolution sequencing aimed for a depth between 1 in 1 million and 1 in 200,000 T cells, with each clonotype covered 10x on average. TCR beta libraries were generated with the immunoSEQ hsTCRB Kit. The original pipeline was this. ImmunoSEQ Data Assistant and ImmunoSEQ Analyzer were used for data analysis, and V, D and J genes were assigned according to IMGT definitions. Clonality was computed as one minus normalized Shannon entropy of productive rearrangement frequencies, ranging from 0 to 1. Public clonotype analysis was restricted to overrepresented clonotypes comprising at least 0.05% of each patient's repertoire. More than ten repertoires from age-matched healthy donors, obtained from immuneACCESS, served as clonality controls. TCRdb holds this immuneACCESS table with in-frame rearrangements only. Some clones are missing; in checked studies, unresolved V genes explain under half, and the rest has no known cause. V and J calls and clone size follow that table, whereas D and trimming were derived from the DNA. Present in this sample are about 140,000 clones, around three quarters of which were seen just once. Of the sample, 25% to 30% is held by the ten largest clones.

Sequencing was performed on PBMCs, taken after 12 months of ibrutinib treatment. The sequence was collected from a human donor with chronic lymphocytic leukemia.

The CDR3 is CASSHPGQGETEAFF. The DNA sequence is TGCGCCAGCAGCCACCCCGGTCAGGGGGAAACTGAAGCTTTCTTT. The sequence links TRBV4-3 to TRBJ1-1, with 7 junctional bases fitting TRBD1. The CDR3 goes from the cysteine to the phenylalanine over 15 residues. The DNA shown is the 45-base CDR3, in frame from base 1. Germline trimming amounts to 3 bases on V and 5 bases on J, with 9 as the count of junction bases outside the gene matches. From a lookup of the germline V gene, CDR1 and CDR2 are LGHNA and YSLEER.